A selection of T cell receptor beta chains follows, all from one sample in a study of OX40 agonist ivuxolimab in advanced cancers. Sequenced by immunoSEQ multiplex PCR; TCRdb stores in-frame clones only, minus some. The sample yields about 84,000 clones, roughly 90% seen once. The sample was CD4+ or CD8+ T cells sorted from blood, taken in a trial of the OX40 agonist ivuxolimab. Receptor source: an adult with an advanced solid tumor such as melanoma, head and neck, liver or kidney cancer. CDR3s include the opening cysteine and the closing phenylalanine or tryptophan. Fields, in order: V gene, J gene, clone size, D gene, CDR3 protein, CDR3 DNA. The D gene is left open where the match is weak. Clone size is shown for a subset of rows, as once, few, many or a class of expanded clone.

TRBV7-8	TRBJ2-6	NA	TRBD1	CASSFFDRGPGANVLTF	TGTGCCAGCAGCTTTTTCGACAGGGGGCCTGGGGCCAACGTCCTGACTTTC
TRBV2	TRBJ1-5	few	TRBD1	CASSRDRTNQPQHF	TGTGCCAGCAGTAGGGACAGGACCAATCAGCCCCAGCATTTT
TRBV6-1	TRBJ1-1	NA	NA	CASKNRRGTNTEAFF	TGTGCCAGCAAAAACCGAAGGGGAACGAACACTGAAGCTTTCTTT
TRBV6-1	TRBJ2-3	NA	TRBD2	CAGGLGGRAADTQYF	TGTGCCGGGGGGCTAGGCGGGAGGGCGGCAGATACGCAGTATTTT
TRBV5-4	TRBJ1-2	NA	NA	CASSLGWGYGYTF	TGTGCCAGCAGCTTGGGGTGGGGGTATGGCTACACCTTC
TRBV19	TRBJ1-5	NA	TRBD1	CASSTDSRTGQSQPQHF	TGTGCCAGTAGTACAGATAGTAGGACAGGGCAGAGTCAGCCCCAGCATTTT
TRBV29-1	TRBJ1-2	NA	NA	CSVEGLGDYGYTF	TGCAGCGTTGAAGGTCTGGGTGACTATGGCTACACCTTC
TRBV6-1	TRBJ1-1	NA	TRBD1	CASSRLGQATEAFF	TGTGCCAGCAGCCGCTTAGGACAGGCCACTGAAGCTTTCTTT
TRBV2	TRBJ1-5	NA	NA	CASSGQRNQPQHF	TGTGCCAGCAGTGGGCAAAGGAATCAGCCCCAGCATTTT
TRBV19	TRBJ2-7	NA	TRBD1	CASSFGTGYEQYF	TGTGCCAGTAGTTTCGGGACAGGTTACGAGCAGTACTTC
TRBV15	TRBJ2-5	NA	NA	CATSRDPRTGAGSQETQYF	TGTGCCACCAGCAGAGATCCTAGGACGGGGGCGGGGAGTCAAGAGACCCAGTACTTC
TRBV30	TRBJ1-6	NA	TRBD1	CAWGDRDSPLHF	TGTGCCTGGGGGGACAGGGATTCACCCCTCCACTTT
TRBV19	TRBJ2-4	NA	NA	CASSIWQGTKNIQYF	TGTGCCAGTAGTATATGGCAGGGGACCAAAAACATTCAGTACTTC
TRBV5-1	TRBJ1-4	NA	NA	CASSRGATNEKLFF	TGCGCCAGCAGCCGAGGGGCAACTAATGAAAAACTGTTTTTT
TRBV5-1	TRBJ2-5	once	NA	CASSLRETQYF	TGCGCCAGCAGCTTGAGGGAGACCCAGTACTTC
TRBV11-3	TRBJ2-7	NA	NA	CASSLSSGDRPYEQYF	TGTGCCAGCAGCTTAAGTTCCGGGGATCGGCCCTACGAGCAGTACTTC
TRBV18	TRBJ1-1	NA	NA	CASSPSFQAQNTEAFF	TGTGCCAGCTCACCAAGTTTCCAGGCTCAGAACACTGAAGCTTTCTTT
TRBV7-2	TRBJ2-7	NA	TRBD1	CASSLTGAPYEQYF	TGTGCCAGCAGCCTAACAGGGGCCCCCTACGAGCAGTACTTC
TRBV20-1	TRBJ2-3	NA	NA	CSARAGNTQYF	TGCAGTGCTAGAGCGGGGAATACGCAGTATTTT
TRBV30	TRBJ1-1	NA	TRBD1	CAWSPGQVTEAFF	TGTGCCTGGAGTCCCGGACAGGTTACTGAAGCTTTCTTT
TRBV6-1	TRBJ1-2	once	NA	CASSEPVRGYTF	TGTGCCAGCAGTGAACCAGTCCGGGGCTACACCTTC
TRBV28	TRBJ1-1	once	NA	CASSLEPGIKAFF	TGTGCCAGCAGTTTAGAGCCCGGGATCAAAGCTTTCTTT